The 29 T cell receptor beta chains in this list originate from one sample, sequenced in a study of CD8+CD57+ T cells in acquired aplastic anemia. Genomic DNA, serving as template, underwent TCR beta VDJ and CDR3 profiling. TCRdb independently ran MiXCR on the reads; one entry per CDR3 protein. The repertoire holds hundreds of thousands of distinct CDR3 sequences, with around three fifths as singletons. Only patients with CD8+CD57+ cell expansion on flow cytometry were chosen for sequencing. The sequenced material came from sorted CD4+, CD8+, or CD8+CD57+ T cells (not recorded which) from PBMCs. The receptors were sampled from a human donor with aplastic anemia.

The chain uses TRBV14 and TRBJ2-5; 10 bases are a match to TRBD2. Trimming cost V 4 bases and J 4 bases; bases outside gene matches: 6. The CDR3 is 15 residues long. Germline lookup yields CDR1 SGHDN and CDR2 FVKESK. The CDR3 here is CASSPLAGGRETQYF. In DNA, the CDR3 is TGTGCCAGCAGCCCCTTAGCGGGAGGTCGAGAGACCCAGTACTTC.

This chain connects TRBV7-9 to TRBJ1-2; 10 bases are shared with TRBD1. The germline CDR1 and CDR2 sequences are SEHNR and FQNEAQ (reference sequence). V gave up 1 base and J gave up 6 bases; unmatched junction bases: 8. This CDR3 comprises 16 residues. Here the CDR3 DNA reads TGTGCCAGCAGCTTAGAGCTCGGGACAGGGGCGAATGGCTACACCTTC. Translated, it gives CASSLELGTGANGYTF.

This clonotype was counted many times. V usage is TRBV7-8 and J usage is TRBJ2-2; D is possibly TRBD2 (6 bases). The germline V gene encodes CDR1 SGHVS and CDR2 FQNEAQ. This CDR3 has 15 amino acids. V lost 3 bases, J lost 1 base, and 9 bases lay in between. CDR3 DNA: TGTGCCAGCAGCTTCTTAGCGGTGAACACCGGGGAGCTGTTTTTT. Encoded protein: CASSFLAVNTGELFF.

This chain joins TRBV7-9 and TRBJ2-1; tentative D call: TRBD2 (5 bases). Trimming took 3 bases from V and 2 from J, leaving 11 bases between them. The CDR3 extends over 15 amino acids. Germline values: CDR1 SEHNR, CDR2 FQNEAQ (reference sequence). The CDR3 is CASSFGLHPYNEQFF. CDR3 nucleotide sequence: TGTGCCAGCAGCTTCGGACTCCACCCCTACAATGAGCAGTTCTTC.

This rearrangement joins TRBV10-3 to TRBJ2-3, with TRBD2 identical over 9 bases. J lost 6 bases, V lost 6 bases, and 13 bases had no gene match. The CDR3 runs to 16 residues. The germline gives CDR1 ENHRY, CDR2 SYGVKD. The CDR3 DNA sequence: TGTGCCATCAGAGGTAGCGGGGGATCGAGGTTGGATACGCAGTATTTT. Translated: CAIRGSGGSRLDTQYF.

The chain uses TRBV20-1 and TRBJ2-3; D gene ambiguous. Germline assignment: CDR1 DFQATT and CDR2 SNEGSKA (reference sequence). The length of the CDR3 is 14 residues. V was clipped by 4 bases and J by 3 bases, with 14 bases between them. The CDR3 sequence is CSAKDGLETDTQYF. The CDR3 region has the DNA TGCAGTGCTAAGGACGGATTGGAAACAGATACGCAGTATTTT.

This clonotype was counted only a few times. The germline gene is not matched at one end of the junction; a read error may be the cause. The CDR3 region is CASSSGQGF. The CDR3 DNA follows: TGTGCCAGCAGTTCCGGACAGGGCTTC. The chain uses TRBV12-3 or TRBV12-4 and TRBJ2-1; 8 positions match TRBD1. The CDR3 extends over 9 amino acids.

The rearrangement joins TRBV5-1 to TRBJ2-1; TRBD2 aligns across 10 bases. CDR1 is SGHRS and CDR2 is YFSETQ in the germline V gene. With V trimmed by 4 bases and J by 2 bases, 6 bases remained unmatched. The CDR3 runs to 16 residues. The CDR3 is CASSPRSGGAYNEQFF. The CDR3 nucleotides are TGCGCCAGCAGCCCCCGAAGCGGGGGGGCCTACAATGAGCAGTTCTTC.

This clonotype has a single count. At one end, the junction sequence differs from germline, possibly due to a read error. The rearrangement links TRBV6-5 to TRBJ2-7; maybe TRBD1 (5 bases). This CDR3 region has 13 residues. From germline, CDR1 is MNHEY and CDR2 SVGAGI. CDR3 loop: CATSNTGTYEQYF. The CDR3 DNA reads as TGTGCCACCAGTAACACAGGTACCTACGAGCAGTACTTC.

This clonotype was counted at least ten times. The chain carries TRBV7-6 and TRBJ2-7; D might be TRBD2 (6 bases). In germline, CDR1 is SGHVS, CDR2 FNYEAQ. V gave up 1 base and J gave up 0 bases, with 13 bases separating them. The CDR3 runs 16 residues. The CDR3 sequence: CASSLGWGVLSYEQYF. The CDR3 DNA reads as TGTGCCAGCAGCTTAGGTTGGGGGGTCCTCTCCTACGAGCAGTACTTC. Full variable domain (outside the CDR3, taken from reference TRBV7-6 and TRBJ2-7): GAGVSQSPRYKVTKRGQDVALRCDPISGHVSLYWYRQALGQGPEFLTYFNYEAQQDKSGLPNDRFSAERPEGSISTLTIQRTEQRDSAMYRCASSLGWGVLSYEQYFGPGTRLTVT.

This clonotype came up many times. V usage is TRBV5-1 and J usage is TRBJ2-5; D is perhaps TRBD2 (6 bases). The CDR3 covers 14 residues. V dropped 2 bases and J dropped 3 bases, with 11 bases sitting between them. The germline CDR1 and CDR2 sequences are SGHRS and YFSETQ. CDR3 nucleotide sequence: TGCGCCAGCAGCTTCGGACGGGGGAAAGAGACCCAGTACTTC. This sequence encodes CASSFGRGKETQYF.

The chain uses TRBV10-3 and TRBJ2-2; D tentatively fits TRBD1 or TRBD2 (7 bases each). V lost 11 bases to trimming and J lost 0 bases, with 19 bases between them. The CDR3 runs to 16 residues. Germline lookup yields CDR1 ENHRY and CDR2 SYGVKD. CDR3 residues: CAVQSGGAANTGELFF. The CDR3 nucleotides are TGTGCCGTGCAATCAGGGGGGGCAGCGAACACCGGGGAGCTGTTTTTT.

This chain connects TRBV27 to TRBJ2-2; D not resolved. CDR3 length: 12 amino acids. CDR1 and CDR2 (germline): MNHEY, SMNVEV (reference sequence). V was pared by 3 bases and J by 7 bases, with 6 bases between. CDR3 sequence (DNA): TGTGCCAGCAGTTTTAGGAGCGGGGAGCTGTTTTTT. It encodes CASSFRSGELFF.

The rearrangement links TRBV10-3 to TRBJ1-1; 7 bases map to TRBD1. The V and J ends lost 8 bases and 4 bases, in that order; junction bases with no gene match: 13. The CDR3 has 15 amino acids. In germline, CDR1 is ENHRY, CDR2 SYGVKD. The CDR3 DNA reads as TGTGCCATCTCGTCACGGGAGGGGGCGCTCACTGAAGCTTTCTTT. Protein product: CAISSREGALTEAFF.

The sample holds many counts of this clonotype. The gene calls are TRBV11-3 and TRBJ2-3, with 10 bases lining up with TRBD1. CDR3 length: 16 residues. Trimming cost V 1 base and J 2 bases; bases outside gene matches: 3. Germline lookup yields CDR1 SGHNT and CDR2 YENEEA. The CDR3 coding sequence is TGTGCCAGCAGCTTAGGGAGACAGGGGGCCACAGATACGCAGTATTTT. Amino acid sequence: CASSLGRQGATDTQYF.

The CDR3 loop is CASRPQGYEQYF. As DNA, the CDR3 is TGTGCCAGCAGACCCCAGGGCTACGAGCAGTACTTC. This chain connects TRBV6-1 to TRBJ2-7; the D gene is possibly TRBD1 (5 bases). This CDR3 is 12 amino acids long. The V and J ends lost 6 bases and 3 bases respectively, with 9 bases between them. Germline V gene sequence: CDR1 MNHNS, CDR2 SASEGT.

The rearrangement uses TRBV12-1 and TRBJ2-7; the D call in the table, TRBD1, was not verified against the DNA. TRBV12-1 is tagged as a pseudogene. This CDR3 comprises 14 residues. CDR3 DNA sequence: TGTGCCAGCAGTTTTGCGGGGGGGCCTAGGGAGCAGTACTTC. It yields the protein CASSFAGGPREQYF.

The genes are TRBV20-1 and TRBJ2-7; 10 bases fit TRBD2. Germline loops: CDR1 DFQATT, CDR2 SNEGSKA (reference sequence). The CDR3 runs 15 residues. With 0 bases clipped from V and 3 bases from J, the junction kept 5 bases outside the gene matches. The CDR3 sequence is CSARDLSSGGYEQYF. The CDR3 DNA is TGCAGTGCTAGAGACCTCTCTAGCGGGGGCTACGAGCAGTACTTC.

The CDR3 DNA is TGTGCCATCACCAACGGGTTGAACACTGAAGCTTTCTTT. It yields the protein CAITNGLNTEAFF. The genes are TRBV10-3 and TRBJ1-1; D uncertain. Deletions cut 7 bases from V and 0 bases from J, with 9 bases between. Germline V lookup: CDR1 ENHRY, CDR2 SYGVKD. The CDR3 covers 13 residues.

This clonotype was picked up many times. J is TRBJ2-7 and V is TRBV9; D is perhaps TRBD1 or TRBD2 (5 bases each). V was shortened by 0 bases and J by 0 bases, with 7 bases between the two germline ends. The germline gives CDR1 SGDLS, CDR2 YYNGEE. The CDR3 has 14 residues. The DNA of the CDR3 is TGTGCCAGCAGCGTAGGGGGGAGCTCCTACGAGCAGTACTTC. Translated: CASSVGGSSYEQYF.

This clonotype has only a few counts. The chain uses TRBV7-9 and TRBJ1-2; TRBD1 might be the D (5 bases). Deletions cut 3 bases from V and 0 bases from J, with 11 bases between. This CDR3 is 15 amino acids long. Germline loops: CDR1 SEHNR, CDR2 FQNEAQ (reference sequence). The CDR3 DNA is TGTGCCAGCAGCTTCCTGACAGAAACTAACTATGGCTACACCTTC. Encoded protein: CASSFLTETNYGYTF.

In this sample, this clonotype turned up a few times. The junction departs from germline at one end; a sequencing error may be responsible. The chain couples TRBV20-1 to TRBJ2-1; D not certain. The germline gives CDR1 DFQATT, CDR2 SNEGSKA (reference sequence). The CDR3 is 14 amino acids. As DNA, the CDR3 is TGCAGTGCGAGAGGATGGGCGAACACAGATACGCAGTTCTTC. Translated: CSARGWANTDTQFF.

This clonotype appeared a few times. The rearrangement uses TRBV15 and TRBJ2-7, with a weak D call TRBD1 (5 bases). V was shortened by 0 bases and J by 3 bases, with 6 bases between the two germline ends. CDR1 is LNHNV and CDR2 is YYDKDF in the germline V gene (reference sequence). This CDR3 has 13 amino acids. CDR3 region: CATSRDQGYEQYF. The CDR3, as DNA: TGTGCCACCAGCAGAGATCAGGGCTACGAGCAGTACTTC.

Here the CDR3 reads CASRGLSPRLTYTQYF. CDR3 coding DNA: TGTGCCAGCAGGGGGCTGAGTCCCCGACTTACTTATACGCAGTATTTT. The chain carries TRBV7-9 and TRBJ2-3, with TRBD1 as a possible D gene (5 bases). The CDR3 has 16 residues. Between the trimmed V and J ends, which lost 6 bases and 7 bases, there was a span of 23 bases. In germline, CDR1 is SEHNR, CDR2 FQNEAQ (reference sequence).

The chain joins TRBV2 to TRBJ1-2; TRBD1 matches at 12 bases. Germline V CDR1 and CDR2: SNHLY, FYNNEI. V gave up 1 base and J gave up 7 bases; unmatched junction bases: 4. The length of the CDR3 is 15 residues. CDR3 nucleotide sequence: TGTGCCAGCAGTGAAGGGGACAGGGGGCCCAGTGGCTACACCTTC. Its translation: CASSEGDRGPSGYTF. The variable domain in full, with the rest retrieved from reference TRBV2 and TRBJ1-2, is EPEVTQTPSHQVTQMGQEVILRCVPISNHLYFYWYRQILGQKVEFLVSFYNNEISEKSEIFDDQFSVERPDGSNFTLKIRSTKLEDSAMYFCASSEGDRGPSGYTFGSGTRLTVV.

This clonotype was found a few times. This clone may be a read error of a much larger clone one base away. This chain links TRBV4-1 with TRBJ2-1; maybe TRBD2 (6 bases). The CDR3 spans 15 residues. In germline, CDR1 is MGHRA, CDR2 YSYEKL. CDR3 coding DNA: TGCGCCAGCAGATTGGGACTTACCTCCTACAATGGGCAGTTCTTC. Its protein is CASRLGLTSYNGQFF.

V and J are TRBV10-2 and TRBJ1-2; 9 bases line up with TRBD1. The CDR3 runs to 15 residues. Per germline, CDR1 WSHSY and CDR2 SAAADI. Germline trimming cut 0 bases from V and 8 bases from J; bases unmatched to any gene: 7. The CDR3 loop is CASSESKEDRGGYTF. The CDR3 nucleotides are TGCGCCAGCAGTGAGTCTAAAGAGGACAGGGGAGGCTACACCTTC.

The rearrangement uses TRBV7-9 and TRBJ1-3; D call uncertain. V dropped 6 bases and J dropped 0 bases, with 6 bases sitting between them. The CDR3 totals 13 residues. Germline-derived CDR1 and CDR2 are SEHNR and FQNEAQ (reference sequence). CDR3 protein: CASRHSSGNTIYF. CDR3 nucleotide sequence: TGTGCCAGCAGGCATAGCTCTGGAAACACCATATATTTT.

The chain recombines TRBV3-1 with TRBJ2-7; D gene ambiguous. The CDR3 is made up of 14 amino acids. CDR1 LGHDT and CDR2 YNNKEL come from the germline V gene (reference sequence). Trimming cost V 0 bases and J 3 bases, with 9 bases left between them. The CDR3 protein is CASSQDRLNYEQYF. DNA for the CDR3: TGTGCCAGCAGCCAAGATCGGCTAAACTACGAGCAGTACTTC.